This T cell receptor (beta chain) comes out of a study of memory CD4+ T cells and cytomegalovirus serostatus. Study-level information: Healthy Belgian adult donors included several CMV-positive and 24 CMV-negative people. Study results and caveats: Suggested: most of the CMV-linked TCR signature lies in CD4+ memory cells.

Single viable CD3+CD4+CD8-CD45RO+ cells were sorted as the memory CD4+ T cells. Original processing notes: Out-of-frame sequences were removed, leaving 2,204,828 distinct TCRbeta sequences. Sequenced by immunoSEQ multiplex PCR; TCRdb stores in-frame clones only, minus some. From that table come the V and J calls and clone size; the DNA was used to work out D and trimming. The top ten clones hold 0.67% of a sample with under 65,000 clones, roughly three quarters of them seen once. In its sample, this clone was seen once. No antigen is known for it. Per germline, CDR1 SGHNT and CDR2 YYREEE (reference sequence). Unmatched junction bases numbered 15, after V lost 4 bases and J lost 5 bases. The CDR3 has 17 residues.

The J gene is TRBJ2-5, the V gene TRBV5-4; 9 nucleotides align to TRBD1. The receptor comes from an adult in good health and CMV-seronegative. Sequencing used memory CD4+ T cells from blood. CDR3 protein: CASSRRSGTGRGETQYF. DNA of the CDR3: TGTGCCAGCAGCCGCCGGTCCGGGACAGGGCGGGGGGAGACCCAGTACTTC.